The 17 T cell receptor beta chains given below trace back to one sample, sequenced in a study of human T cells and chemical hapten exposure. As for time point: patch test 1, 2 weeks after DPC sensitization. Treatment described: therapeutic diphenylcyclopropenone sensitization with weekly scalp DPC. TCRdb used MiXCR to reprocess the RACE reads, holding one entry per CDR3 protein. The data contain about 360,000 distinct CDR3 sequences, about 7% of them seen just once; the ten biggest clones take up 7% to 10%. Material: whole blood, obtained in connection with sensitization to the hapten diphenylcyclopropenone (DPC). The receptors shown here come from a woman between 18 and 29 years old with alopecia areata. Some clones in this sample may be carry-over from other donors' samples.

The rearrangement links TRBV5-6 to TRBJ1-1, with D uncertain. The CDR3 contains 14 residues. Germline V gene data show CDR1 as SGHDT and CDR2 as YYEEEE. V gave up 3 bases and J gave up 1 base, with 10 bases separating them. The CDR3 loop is CASSSLLTNTEAFF. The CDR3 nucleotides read TGTGCCAGCAGCTCACTCCTGACGAACACTGAAGCTTTCTTT.

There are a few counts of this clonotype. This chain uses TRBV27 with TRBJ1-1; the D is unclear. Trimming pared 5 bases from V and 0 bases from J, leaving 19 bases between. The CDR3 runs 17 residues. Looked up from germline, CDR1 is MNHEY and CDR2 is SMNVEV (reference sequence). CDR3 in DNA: TGTGCCAGCAGTCCCCTTCTAAAACAAGTAATGAACACTGAAGCTTTCTTT. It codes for CASSPLLKQVMNTEAFF.

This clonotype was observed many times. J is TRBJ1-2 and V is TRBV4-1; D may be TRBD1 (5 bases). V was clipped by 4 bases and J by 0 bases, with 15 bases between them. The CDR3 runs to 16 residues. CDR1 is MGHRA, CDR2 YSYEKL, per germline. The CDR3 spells CASSPLGAPSNYGYTF. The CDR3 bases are TGCGCCAGCAGCCCACTTGGGGCCCCCTCTAACTATGGCTACACCTTC.

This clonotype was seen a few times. CDR3 in amino acids: CASSYVSTNEKLFF. The CDR3 DNA reads as TGTGCCAGCAGTTACGTCTCTACTAATGAAAAACTGTTTTTT. The chain employs TRBV6-5 and TRBJ1-4; the D is unclear. The CDR3 sequence is 14 residues long. V lost 2 bases to trimming and J lost 2 bases, with 6 bases between them. Germline values: CDR1 MNHEY, CDR2 SVGAGI.

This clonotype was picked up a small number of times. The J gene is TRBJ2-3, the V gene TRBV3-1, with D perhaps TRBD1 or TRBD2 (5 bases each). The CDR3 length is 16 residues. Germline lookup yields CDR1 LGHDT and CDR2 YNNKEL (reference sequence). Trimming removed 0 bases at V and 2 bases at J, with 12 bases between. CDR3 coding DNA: TGTGCCAGCAGCCAAGAACCGGGGCCAAACACAGATACGCAGTATTTT. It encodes CASSQEPGPNTDTQYF.

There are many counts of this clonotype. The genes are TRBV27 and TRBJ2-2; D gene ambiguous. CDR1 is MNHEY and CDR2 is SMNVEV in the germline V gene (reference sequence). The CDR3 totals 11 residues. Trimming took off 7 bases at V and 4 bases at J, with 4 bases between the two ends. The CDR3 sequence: CASKGTGELFF. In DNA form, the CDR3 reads TGTGCCAGCAAGGGCACCGGGGAGCTGTTTTTT.

CDR3 in amino acids: CASSHLRLKETQYF. The CDR3 DNA follows: TGTGCCAGCAGCCACCTCAGACTGAAAGAGACCCAGTACTTC. J is TRBJ2-5 and V is TRBV4-2; D remains unclear. The V and J ends lost 3 bases and 3 bases respectively, with 11 bases between them. Germline CDR1 and CDR2: LGHNA and YNFKEQ. The CDR3 consists of 14 residues.

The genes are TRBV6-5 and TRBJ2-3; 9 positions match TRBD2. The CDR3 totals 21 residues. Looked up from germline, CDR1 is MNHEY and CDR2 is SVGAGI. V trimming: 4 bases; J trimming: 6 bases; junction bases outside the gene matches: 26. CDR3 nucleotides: TGTGCCAGCAGTTCCCGCCCGGCCTCTAGCGGGGTTTGGTCTAGGCAGGATACGCAGTATTTT. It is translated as CASSSRPASSGVWSRQDTQYF.

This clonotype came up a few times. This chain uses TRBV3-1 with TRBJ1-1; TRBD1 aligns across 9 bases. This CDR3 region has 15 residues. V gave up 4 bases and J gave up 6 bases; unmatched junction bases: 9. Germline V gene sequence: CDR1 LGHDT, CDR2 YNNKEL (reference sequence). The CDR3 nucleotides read TGTGCCAGCAGCCTCAAGGGACAGGGCACCGCTGAAGCTTTCTTT. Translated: CASSLKGQGTAEAFF.

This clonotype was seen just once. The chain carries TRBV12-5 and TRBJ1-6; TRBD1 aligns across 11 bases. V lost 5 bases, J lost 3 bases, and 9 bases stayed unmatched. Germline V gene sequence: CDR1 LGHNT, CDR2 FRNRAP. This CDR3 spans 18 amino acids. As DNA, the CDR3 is TGTGCTAGTGGTAACCGGGACAGGGGGAAGGACTATAATTCACCCCTCCACTTT. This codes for CASGNRDRGKDYNSPLHF. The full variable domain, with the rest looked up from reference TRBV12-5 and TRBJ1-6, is DARVTQTPRHKVTEMGQEVTMRCQPILGHNTVFWYRQTMMQGLELLAYFRNRAPLDDSGMPKDRFSAEMPDATLATLKIQPSEPRDSAVYFCASGNRDRGKDYNSPLHFGNGTRLTVT.

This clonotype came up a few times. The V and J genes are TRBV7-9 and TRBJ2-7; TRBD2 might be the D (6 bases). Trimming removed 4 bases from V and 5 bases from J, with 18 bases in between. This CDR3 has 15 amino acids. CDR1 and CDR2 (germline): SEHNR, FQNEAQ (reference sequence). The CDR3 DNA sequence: TGTGCCAGCAGCTCGCCCACTAGCCGGGTTAACGAGCAGTACTTC. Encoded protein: CASSSPTSRVNEQYF.

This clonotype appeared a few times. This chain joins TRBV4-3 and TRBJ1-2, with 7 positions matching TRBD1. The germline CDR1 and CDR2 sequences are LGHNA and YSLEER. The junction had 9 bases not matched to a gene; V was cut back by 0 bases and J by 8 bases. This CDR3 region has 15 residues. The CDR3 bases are TGCGCCAGCAGCCAAGATCCGGTAGCGGGACAGGGCTACACCTTC. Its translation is CASSQDPVAGQGYTF.

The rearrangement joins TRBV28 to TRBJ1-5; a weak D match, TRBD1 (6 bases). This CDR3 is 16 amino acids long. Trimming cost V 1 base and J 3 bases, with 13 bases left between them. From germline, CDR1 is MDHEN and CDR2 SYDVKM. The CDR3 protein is CASSLSGRGYNQPQHF. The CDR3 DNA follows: TGTGCCAGCAGTTTATCGGGCAGGGGTTACAATCAGCCCCAGCATTTT.

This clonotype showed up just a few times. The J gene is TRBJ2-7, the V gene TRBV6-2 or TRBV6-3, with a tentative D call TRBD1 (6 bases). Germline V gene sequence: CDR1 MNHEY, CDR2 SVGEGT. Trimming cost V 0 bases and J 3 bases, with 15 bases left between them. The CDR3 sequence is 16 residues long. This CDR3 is CASSYSAGPQGYEQYF. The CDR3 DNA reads TGTGCCAGCAGTTACTCGGCCGGACCACAGGGCTACGAGCAGTACTTC.

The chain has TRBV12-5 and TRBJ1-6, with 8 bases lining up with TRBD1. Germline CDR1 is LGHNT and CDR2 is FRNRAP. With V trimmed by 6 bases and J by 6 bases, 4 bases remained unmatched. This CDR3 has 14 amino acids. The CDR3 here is CASGGQAPNSPLHF. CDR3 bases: TGTGCTAGTGGGGGACAGGCCCCTAATTCACCCCTCCACTTT.

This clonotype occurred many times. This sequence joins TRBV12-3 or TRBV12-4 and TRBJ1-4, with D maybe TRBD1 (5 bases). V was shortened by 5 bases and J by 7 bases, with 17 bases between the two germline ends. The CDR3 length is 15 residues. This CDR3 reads CASSPWGDGGEKLFF. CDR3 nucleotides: TGTGCCAGCAGTCCGTGGGGGGATGGCGGTGAAAAACTGTTTTTT.

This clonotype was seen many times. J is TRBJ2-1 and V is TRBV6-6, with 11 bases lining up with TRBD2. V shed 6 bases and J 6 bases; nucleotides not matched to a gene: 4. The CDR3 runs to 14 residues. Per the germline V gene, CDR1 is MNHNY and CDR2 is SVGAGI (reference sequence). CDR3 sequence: CASRLLAGGNEQFF. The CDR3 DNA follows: TGTGCCAGCAGACTGCTAGCGGGGGGCAATGAGCAGTTCTTC.